The rows below give T cell receptor beta chains drawn from one sample of a study of breast tumors, draining lymph nodes, adjacent tissues. TCRdb re-analysed the multiplex PCR reads in MiXCR, keeping a single row per CDR3 protein. The sample records about 200,000 distinct CDR3 sequences, around 33% being singletons. Sequencing input: axillary lymph node tissue. The receptors stem from a female donor with breast cancer. Some clones in this sample may be carry-over from other donors' samples. Both conserved end residues are part of each CDR3. The order of the fields is D gene, clone size, V gene, J gene, CDR3 DNA, CDR3 protein. A D gene is named only where the DNA matches it firmly. Only part of the rows carry a size: once, few, many, or a class if the clone is expanded.

-	many	TRBV20-1	TRBJ2-7	TGCAGTCTCCAAAAGGAGTACGAGCAGTACTTC	CSLQKEYEQYF
-	many	TRBV14	TRBJ2-1	TGTGCCAGCAGCCCTGTAAGGGACTCCCGACCCTACAATGAGCAGTTCTTC	CASSPVRDSRPYNEQFF
-	many	TRBV6-2/TRBV6-3	TRBJ2-2	TGTGCCACCGCGAGAGTAGTTTGGGAGAACACCGGGGAGCTGTTTTTT	CATARVVWENTGELFF
-	few	TRBV11-3	TRBJ1-6	TGTGCCAGCAGCCAAAATGGGGCAGCGCCCTTGAGCTCCTATAATTCACCCCTCCACTTT	CASSQNGAAPLSSYNSPLHF
TRBD1	-	TRBV5-1	TRBJ1-5	TGCGCCAGCAGAACCGGGACAGGTAGCAATCAGCCCCAGCATTTT	CASRTGTGSNQPQHF
-	many	TRBV19	TRBJ2-2	TGTGCCAGTAGAGGATCCGGGACTCTCACCGGGGAGCTGTTTTTT	CASRGSGTLTGELFF
-	many	TRBV7-2	TRBJ2-7	TGTGCCAGCAGCTTGGGGGGAGGGGGGTACTACGAGCAGTACTTC	CASSLGGGGYYEQYF
TRBD2	-	TRBV2	TRBJ2-7	TGTGCCAGCAGTGATTTAGCGGGAGGGGAGCAGTACTTC	CASSDLAGGEQYF
TRBD2	-	TRBV28	TRBJ2-5	TGTGCCACCCAGCAGAAGCTACCGGGACTACAGTACTTC	CATQQKLPGLQYF
-	many	TRBV7-8	TRBJ2-7	TGTGCCAGCAGCCGGAGAGGGAGCCCCCACGAGCAGTACTTC	CASSRRGSPHEQYF
TRBD1	-	TRBV5-1	TRBJ1-4	TGCGCCAGCCGACAGGGGGGAGATGAAAAACTGTTTTTT	CASRQGGDEKLFF
-	-	TRBV5-1	TRBJ2-3	TGCGCCAGCAGCCAAGACAGGCCCGCAGATACGCAGTATTTT	CASSQDRPADTQYF
TRBD1	many	TRBV20-1	TRBJ1-2	TGCAGTGCTAGACACGGGACAGGCAATGGCTACACCTTC	CSARHGTGNGYTF
-	few	TRBV4-1	TRBJ1-1	TGCGCCAGCAGCCAAGATAAGATCAACACTGAAGCTTTCTTT	CASSQDKINTEAFF
TRBD2	-	TRBV27	TRBJ2-1	TGTGCCAGCTCCGGACTAGCGGGAGGGCGGGTCTCCTACAATGAGCAGTTCTTC	CASSGLAGGRVSYNEQFF
TRBD1	many	TRBV5-1	TRBJ1-2	TGCGCCAGCAGCTTCGGGACAGCCTATGGCTACACCTTC	CASSFGTAYGYTF
-	many	TRBV7-8	TRBJ1-4	TGTGCCAGCAGCTTAGCTGGGGTTCTTCCCGGAAAACTGTTTTTT	CASSLAGVLPGKLFF
-	-	TRBV19	TRBJ1-6	TGTGCCAGTAAACTCACCTGGACAGCCAATTCACCCCTCCACTTT	CASKLTWTANSPLHF
-	-	TRBV5-1	TRBJ2-7	TGCGCCAGCAGCTTCGTCTCTGACTACGAGCAGTACTTC	CASSFVSDYEQYF
TRBD2	many	TRBV20-1	TRBJ2-3	TGCAGTGTCCTCTGTTGCCACGGGAGGGCCGAAGGGAGCACAGATACGCAGTATTTT	CSVLCCHGRAEGSTDTQYF
-	-	TRBV5-6	TRBJ1-1	TGTGCCAGCAGTCGAGTATACGGGAACACTGAAGCTTTCTTT	CASSRVYGNTEAFF
-	many	TRBV7-2	TRBJ2-2	TGTGCCAGCAGCTTAGGACATGTGAACACCGGGGAGCTGTTTTTT	CASSLGHVNTGELFF
TRBD2	many	TRBV6-1	TRBJ2-7	TGTGCCAGCATGGGGGCGGGGGGGAGCTCCTACGAGCAGTACTTC	CASMGAGGSSYEQYF
TRBD1	many	TRBV20-1	TRBJ2-2	TGCAGTGCTAGAGATCCGAGACAGGGGTCTTCCGGGGAGCTGTTTTTT	CSARDPRQGSSGELFF
-	once	TRBV27	TRBJ1-2	TGTGCCAGCCGGGACACGCGGAACTATGGCTACACCTTC	CASRDTRNYGYTF
TRBD1	many	TRBV5-6	TRBJ1-2	TGTGCCAGCAGCTTGGCCTCTTGGGGACAGGGAGTTTCTGGCTACACCTTC	CASSLASWGQGVSGYTF
TRBD2	many	TRBV5-6	TRBJ2-5	TGTGCCAGCAGAAATCTAGCGGGAGTAGAAGAGACCCAGTACTTC	CASRNLAGVEETQYF
TRBD2	many	TRBV20-1	TRBJ2-1	TGCACCTCGAGTGGGGCTAGCGGGAGGGCCGGGAATGAGCAGTTCTTC	CTSSGASGRAGNEQFF
-	-	TRBV2	TRBJ1-2	TGTGCCGGCAGTGAGGGAGTAGCTATCTATGACTACACCTTC	CAGSEGVAIYDYTF